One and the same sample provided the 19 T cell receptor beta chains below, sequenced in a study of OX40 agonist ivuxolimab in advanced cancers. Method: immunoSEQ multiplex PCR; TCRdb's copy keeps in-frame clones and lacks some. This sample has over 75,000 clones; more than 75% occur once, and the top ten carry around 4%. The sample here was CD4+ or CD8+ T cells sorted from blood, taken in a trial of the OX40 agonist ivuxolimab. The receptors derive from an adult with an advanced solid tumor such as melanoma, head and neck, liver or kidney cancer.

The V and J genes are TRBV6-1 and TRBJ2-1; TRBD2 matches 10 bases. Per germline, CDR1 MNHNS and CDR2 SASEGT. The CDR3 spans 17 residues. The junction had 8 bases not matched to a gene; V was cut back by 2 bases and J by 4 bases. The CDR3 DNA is TGTGCCAGCAGTGAATCGAGCGGGAGGGCCATTTACAATGAGCAGTTCTTC. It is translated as CASSESSGRAIYNEQFF.

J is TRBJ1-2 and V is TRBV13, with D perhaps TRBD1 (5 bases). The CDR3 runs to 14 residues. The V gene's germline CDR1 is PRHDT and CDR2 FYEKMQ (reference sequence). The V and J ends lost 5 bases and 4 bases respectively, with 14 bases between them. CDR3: CASSVAQGPYGYTF. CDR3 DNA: TGTGCCAGCAGCGTAGCCCAGGGCCCCTATGGCTACACCTTC.

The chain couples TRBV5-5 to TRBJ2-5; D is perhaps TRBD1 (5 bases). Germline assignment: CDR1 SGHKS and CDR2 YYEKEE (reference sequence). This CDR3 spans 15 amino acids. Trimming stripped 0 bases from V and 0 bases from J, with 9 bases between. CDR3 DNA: TGTGCCAGCAGCTTGGGACAGATGTACCAAGAGACCCAGTACTTC. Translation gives CASSLGQMYQETQYF.

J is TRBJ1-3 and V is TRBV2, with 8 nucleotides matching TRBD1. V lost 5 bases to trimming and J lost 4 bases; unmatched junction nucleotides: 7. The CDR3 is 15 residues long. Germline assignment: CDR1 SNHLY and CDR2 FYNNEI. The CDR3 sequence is CASSSRDRTGNTIYF. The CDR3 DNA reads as TGTGCCAGCAGTAGCCGGGACAGGACCGGAAACACCATATATTTT.

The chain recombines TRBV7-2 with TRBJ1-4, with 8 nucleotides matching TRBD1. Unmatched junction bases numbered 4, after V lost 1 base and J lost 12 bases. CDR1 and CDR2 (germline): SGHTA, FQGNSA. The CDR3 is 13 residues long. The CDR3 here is CASSLGTGGQLFF. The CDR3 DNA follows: TGTGCCAGCAGCTTAGGCACAGGGGGTCAACTGTTTTTT.

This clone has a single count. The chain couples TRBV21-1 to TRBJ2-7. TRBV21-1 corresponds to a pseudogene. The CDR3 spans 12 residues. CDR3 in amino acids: CASSPPPYEQYV. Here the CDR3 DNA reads TGTGCCAGCAGCCCTCCCCCCTACGAGCAGTACGTC.

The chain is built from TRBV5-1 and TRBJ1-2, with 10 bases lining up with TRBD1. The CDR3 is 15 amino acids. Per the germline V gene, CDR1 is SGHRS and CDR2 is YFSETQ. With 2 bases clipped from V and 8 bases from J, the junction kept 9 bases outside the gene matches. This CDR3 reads CASSLEGQGVGGYTF. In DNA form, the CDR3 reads TGCGCCAGCAGCTTAGAAGGACAGGGGGTTGGCGGCTACACCTTC. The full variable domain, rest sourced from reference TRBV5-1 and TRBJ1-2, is KAGVTQTPRYLIKTRGQQVTLSCSPISGHRSVSWYQQTPGQGLQFLFEYFSETQRNKGNFPGRFSGRQFSNSRSEMNVSTLELGDSALYLCASSLEGQGVGGYTFGSGTRLTVV.

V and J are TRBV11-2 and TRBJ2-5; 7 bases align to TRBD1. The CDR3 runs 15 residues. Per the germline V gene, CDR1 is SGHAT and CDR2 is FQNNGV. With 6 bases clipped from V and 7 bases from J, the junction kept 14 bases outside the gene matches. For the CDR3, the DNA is TGTGCCAGCAGTCCCGGGACAGCTGCTAGGGGGACCCAGTACTTC. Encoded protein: CASSPGTAARGTQYF.

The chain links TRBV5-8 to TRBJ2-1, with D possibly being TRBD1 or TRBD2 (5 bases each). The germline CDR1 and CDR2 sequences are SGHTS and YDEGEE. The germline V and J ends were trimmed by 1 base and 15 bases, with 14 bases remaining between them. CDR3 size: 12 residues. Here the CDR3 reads CASSLWSGTPFF. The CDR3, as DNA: TGTGCCAGCAGCTTGTGGTCCGGGACCCCGTTCTTC.

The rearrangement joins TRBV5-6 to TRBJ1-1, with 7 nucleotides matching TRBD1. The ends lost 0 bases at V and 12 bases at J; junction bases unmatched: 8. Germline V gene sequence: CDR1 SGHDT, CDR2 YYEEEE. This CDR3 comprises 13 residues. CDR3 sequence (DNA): TGTGCCAGCAGCTTGGGTTCAGGGGGGTCACCTTTCTTT. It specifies CASSLGSGGSPFF.

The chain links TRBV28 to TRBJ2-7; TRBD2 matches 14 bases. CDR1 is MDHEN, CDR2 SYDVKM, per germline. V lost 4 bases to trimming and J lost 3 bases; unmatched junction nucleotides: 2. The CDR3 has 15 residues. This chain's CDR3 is CASSYGLAGGYEQYF. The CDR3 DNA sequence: TGTGCCAGCAGTTACGGACTAGCGGGAGGCTACGAGCAGTACTTC.

In DNA form, the CDR3 reads TGTGCCAGCAGCGCCGGGACCAGGGAGACCCAGTACTTC. Its protein is CASSAGTRETQYF. V is TRBV5-4 and J is TRBJ2-5, with D perhaps assigned TRBD1 or TRBD2 (5 bases each). The length of the CDR3 is 13 residues. In germline, CDR1 is SGHNT, CDR2 YYREEE (reference sequence). Trimming pared 4 bases from V and 5 bases from J, leaving 12 bases between.

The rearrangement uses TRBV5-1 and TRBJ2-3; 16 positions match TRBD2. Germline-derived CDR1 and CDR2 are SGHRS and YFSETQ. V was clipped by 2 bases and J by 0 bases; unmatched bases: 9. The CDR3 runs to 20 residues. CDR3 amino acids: CASSFTGTSGRARSTDTQYF. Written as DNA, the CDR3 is TGCGCCAGCAGCTTCACCGGGACTAGCGGGAGGGCCCGAAGCACAGATACGCAGTATTTT.

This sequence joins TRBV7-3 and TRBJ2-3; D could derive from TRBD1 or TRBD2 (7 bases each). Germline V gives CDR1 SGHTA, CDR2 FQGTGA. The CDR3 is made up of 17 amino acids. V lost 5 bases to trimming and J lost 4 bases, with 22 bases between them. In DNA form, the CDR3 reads TGTGCCAGCAGCCCACAGGGGTTGGCGGGAGATGCAGATACGCAGTATTTT. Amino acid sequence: CASSPQGLAGDADTQYF.

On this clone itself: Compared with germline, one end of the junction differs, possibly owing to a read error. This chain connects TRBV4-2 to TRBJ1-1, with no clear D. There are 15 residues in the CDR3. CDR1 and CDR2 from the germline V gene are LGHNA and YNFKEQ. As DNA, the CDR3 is TGTGTCAGCAGACCTCGACACCTCGCGAACACTGAAGCTTTCTTT. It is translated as CVSRPRHLANTEAFF.

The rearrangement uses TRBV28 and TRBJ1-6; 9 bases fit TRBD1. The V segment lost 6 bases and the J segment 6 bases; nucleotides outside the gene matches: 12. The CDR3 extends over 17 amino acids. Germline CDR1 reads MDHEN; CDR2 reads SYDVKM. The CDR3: CASSLGTTGGFNSPLHF. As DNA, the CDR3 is TGTGCCAGCAGCCTGGGGACGACAGGGGGATTTAATTCACCCCTCCACTTT.

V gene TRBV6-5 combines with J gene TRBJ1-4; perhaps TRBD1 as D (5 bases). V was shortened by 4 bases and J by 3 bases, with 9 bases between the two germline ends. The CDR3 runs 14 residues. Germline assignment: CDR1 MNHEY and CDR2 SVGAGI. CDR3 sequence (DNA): TGTGCCAGCAGTTCCCTGGGACCTAATGAAAAACTGTTTTTT. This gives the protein CASSSLGPNEKLFF.

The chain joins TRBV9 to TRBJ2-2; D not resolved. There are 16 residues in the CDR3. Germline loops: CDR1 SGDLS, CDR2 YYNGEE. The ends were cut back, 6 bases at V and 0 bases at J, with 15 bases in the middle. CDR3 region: CASTKLTDANTGELFF. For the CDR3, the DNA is TGTGCCAGCACCAAACTTACAGACGCGAACACCGGGGAGCTGTTTTTT.

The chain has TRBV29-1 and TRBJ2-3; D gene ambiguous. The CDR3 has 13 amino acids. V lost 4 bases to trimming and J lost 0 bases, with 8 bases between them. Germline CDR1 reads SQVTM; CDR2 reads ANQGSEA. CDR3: CSVGFGSTDTQYF. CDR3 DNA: TGCAGCGTTGGATTTGGGAGCACAGATACGCAGTATTTT.